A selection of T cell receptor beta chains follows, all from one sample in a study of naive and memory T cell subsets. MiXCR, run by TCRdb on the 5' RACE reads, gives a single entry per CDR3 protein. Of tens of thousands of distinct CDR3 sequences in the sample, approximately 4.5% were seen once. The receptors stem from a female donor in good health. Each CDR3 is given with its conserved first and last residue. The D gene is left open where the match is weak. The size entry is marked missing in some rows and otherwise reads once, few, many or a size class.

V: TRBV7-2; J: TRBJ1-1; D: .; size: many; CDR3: CASSSRGGGAGNTEAFF; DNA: TGTGCCAGCAGCTCTAGGGGGGGCGGGGCTGGTAACACTGAAGCTTTCTTT
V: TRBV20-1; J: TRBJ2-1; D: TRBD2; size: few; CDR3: CSARLAGASYNEQFF; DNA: TGCAGTGCTAGACTAGCGGGAGCCTCATACAATGAGCAGTTCTTC
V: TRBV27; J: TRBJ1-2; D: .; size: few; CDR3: CASSGVRGGGYGYTF; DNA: TGTGCCAGCAGTGGGGTCCGCGGGGGCGGCTATGGCTACACCTTC
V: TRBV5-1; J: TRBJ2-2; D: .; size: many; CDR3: CASSLVKGTGELFF; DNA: TGCGCCAGCAGCTTGGTTAAGGGGACCGGGGAGCTGTTTTTT
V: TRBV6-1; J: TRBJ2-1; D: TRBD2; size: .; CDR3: CASSGGTSGRYEQFF; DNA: TGTGCCAGCAGCGGGGGGACTAGCGGGAGGTATGAGCAGTTCTTC
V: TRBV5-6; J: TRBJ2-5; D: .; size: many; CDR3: CASSLSGGQETQYF; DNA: TGTGCCAGCAGCTTGTCCGGGGGACAAGAGACCCAGTACTTC
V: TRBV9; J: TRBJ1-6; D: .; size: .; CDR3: CASSSGSSYNSPLNF; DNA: TGTGCCAGCAGCAGCGGCAGCTCCTATAATTCACCCCTCAACTTT
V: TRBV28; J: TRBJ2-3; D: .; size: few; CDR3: CASSLGLGRLASTDTQYF; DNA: TGTGCCAGCAGTTTAGGGCTCGGGAGACTGGCTTCCACAGATACGCAGTATTTT
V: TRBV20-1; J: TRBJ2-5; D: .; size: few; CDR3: CSARVSAGGGTQYF; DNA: TGCAGTGCTAGAGTGTCGGCAGGGGGAGGGACCCAGTACTTC
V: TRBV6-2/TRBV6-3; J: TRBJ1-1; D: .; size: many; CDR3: CASSYSGTRSEAFF; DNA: TGTGCCAGCAGTTACTCGGGGACTCGCTCTGAAGCTTTCTTT
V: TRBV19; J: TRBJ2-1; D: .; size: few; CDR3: CASSIVTGYSNNEQFF; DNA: TGTGCCAGTAGTATAGTAACAGGGTACTCCAACAATGAGCAGTTCTTC
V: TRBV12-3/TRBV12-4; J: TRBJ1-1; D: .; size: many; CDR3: CASSPRTAMNTEAFF; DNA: TGTGCCAGCAGTCCACGGACAGCCATGAACACTGAAGCTTTCTTT
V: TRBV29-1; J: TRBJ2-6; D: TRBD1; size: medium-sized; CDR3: CSVKGDRLSGANVLTF; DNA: TGCAGCGTTAAGGGGGACAGGTTATCTGGGGCCAACGTCCTGACTTTC
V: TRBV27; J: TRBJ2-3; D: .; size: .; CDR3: CASSRSADTQYF; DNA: TGTGCCAGCAGTCGCTCAGCAGATACGCAGTATTTT
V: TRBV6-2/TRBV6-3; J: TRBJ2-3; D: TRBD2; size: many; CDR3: CASRRSGRRVSSTDTQYF; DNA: TGTGCCAGCAGGAGAAGCGGGAGAAGGGTCTCTAGCACAGATACGCAGTATTTT
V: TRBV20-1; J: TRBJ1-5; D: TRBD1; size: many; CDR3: CSTRDRGNQPQHF; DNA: TGCAGTACCCGGGACAGGGGCAATCAGCCCCAGCATTTT
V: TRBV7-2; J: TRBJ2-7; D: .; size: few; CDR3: CASSRQAVAYEQYF; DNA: TGTGCCAGCAGCCGACAGGCCGTCGCCTACGAGCAGTACTTC
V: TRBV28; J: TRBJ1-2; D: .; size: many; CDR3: CASRNRQYYGYTF; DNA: TGTGCCAGCAGGAACCGACAGTACTATGGCTACACCTTC
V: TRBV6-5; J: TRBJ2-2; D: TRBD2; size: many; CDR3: CASKGGRYTGELFF; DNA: TGTGCCAGCAAGGGCGGGAGATACACCGGGGAGCTGTTTTTT
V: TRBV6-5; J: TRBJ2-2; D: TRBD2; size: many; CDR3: CASSYRTHYSGRGDTGELFF; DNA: TGTGCCAGCAGTTACCGAACACACTATAGCGGGAGGGGGGACACCGGGGAGCTGTTTTTT
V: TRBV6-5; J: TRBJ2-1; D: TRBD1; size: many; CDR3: CASSRPGTGMVEQFF; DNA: TGTGCCAGCAGTCGTCCCGGGACAGGGATGGTTGAGCAGTTCTTC
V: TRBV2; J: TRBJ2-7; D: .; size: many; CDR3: CASIQNPDEQYF; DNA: TGTGCCAGCATCCAAAACCCGGACGAGCAGTACTTC
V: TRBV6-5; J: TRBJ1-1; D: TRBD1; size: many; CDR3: CASREVRQGPNTEAFF; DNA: TGTGCCAGCAGAGAAGTCAGACAGGGGCCCAACACTGAAGCTTTCTTT
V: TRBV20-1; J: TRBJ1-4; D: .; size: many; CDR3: CSASVRRLGVNEKLFF; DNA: TGCAGTGCTAGCGTTCGTCGGTTGGGAGTTAATGAAAAACTGTTTTTT
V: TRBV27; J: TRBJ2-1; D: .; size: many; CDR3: CASSLVPLGYNEQFF; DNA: TGTGCCAGCAGTTTGGTCCCCCTAGGCTACAATGAGCAGTTCTTC
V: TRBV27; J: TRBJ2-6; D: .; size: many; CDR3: CASGSWPNVLTF; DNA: TGTGCCAGCGGGTCGTGGCCCAACGTCCTGACTTTC
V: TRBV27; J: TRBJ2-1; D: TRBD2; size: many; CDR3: CASSFGLARYNEQFF; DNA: TGTGCCAGCAGTTTCGGACTAGCGCGCTACAATGAGCAGTTCTTC
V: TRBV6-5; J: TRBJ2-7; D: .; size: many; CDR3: CASSYRLGKQYF; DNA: TGTGCCAGCAGTTACAGACTTGGGAAGCAGTACTTC
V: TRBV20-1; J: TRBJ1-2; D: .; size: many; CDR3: CSAIPRGAVNYGYTF; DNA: TGCAGTGCCATCCCCCGGGGGGCAGTTAACTATGGCTACACCTTC
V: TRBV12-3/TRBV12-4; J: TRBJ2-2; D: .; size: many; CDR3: CASSLRTVNTGELFF; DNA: TGTGCCAGCAGTCTTCGGACAGTGAACACCGGGGAGCTGTTTTTT
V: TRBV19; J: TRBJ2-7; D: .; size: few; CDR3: CASRQGYEQYF; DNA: TGTGCCAGTAGACAGGGCTACGAGCAGTACTTC
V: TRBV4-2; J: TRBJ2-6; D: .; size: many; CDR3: CASSQAGSNSGANVLTF; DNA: TGTGCCAGCAGCCAAGCAGGCAGCAACTCTGGGGCCAACGTCCTGACTTTC
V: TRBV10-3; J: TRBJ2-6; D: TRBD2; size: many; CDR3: CAISESGSGRIAGANVLTF; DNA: TGTGCCATCAGTGAGTCGGGGAGCGGGAGAATTGCTGGGGCCAACGTCCTGACTTTC
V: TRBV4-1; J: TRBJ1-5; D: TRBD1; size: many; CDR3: CASSDFKGAKGQPQHF; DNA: TGCGCCAGCAGTGATTTTAAGGGGGCGAAGGGTCAGCCCCAGCATTTT
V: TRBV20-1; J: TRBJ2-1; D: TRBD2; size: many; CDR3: CSAAGLGRNEQFF; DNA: TGCAGTGCAGCGGGACTAGGCCGCAATGAGCAGTTCTTC